This TCR beta chain was retrieved from a study of blood T cell repertoires in COVID-19. The table came from immunoSEQ multiplex PCR; TCRdb's copy has only in-frame clones and leaves some out. The sample has 200,000 to 250,000 clones; roughly nine tenths are singletons. In germline, CDR1 is SGHNT, CDR2 YENEEA. V was clipped by 5 bases and J by 2 bases, with 26 bases between them. CDR3 length equals 19 residues. The sequencing sample was made of peripheral blood. The sequence came from a woman in her forties or fifties with COVID-19, enrolled during active disease. The rearrangement uses TRBV11-3 and TRBJ2-3, with D maybe TRBD2 (8 bases). Written as DNA, the CDR3 is TGTGCCAGCAGCCCGGGCAGGGGGGAAGCGGGGGCCATCACAGATACGCAGTATTTT. Translated, it gives CASSPGRGEAGAITDTQYF.